Described below is a single T cell receptor (beta chain) sequence and its context. This receptor's antigen is unknown. Base quality data are lacking; no much larger clone is found one base away. The data originate from a study of CD8 T cells in Susac syndrome (dated by TCRdb to between 2018 and 2021). For the wider study: Whether CD8+ T cell activation and differentiation in Susac syndrome was antigen driven was tested using repertoire sequencing.

RNA was extracted with the RNeasy kit and about 0.5 to 1 ug was reverse transcribed using random hexamers. The immunoSEQ multiplex PCR assay, covering 54 Vbeta and 13 Jbeta segments, was used to amplify TCR beta CDR3 regions. To correct PCR amplification bias, a synthetic template baseline was used for both primer optimization and computational correction. On the study's bioinformatics: Reads were annotated to V, D and J genes per IMGT and analyzed with immunoSEQ Analyzer, keeping only productive sequences. Clonality was calculated as one minus the Shannon entropy normalized by log2 of the number of productive unique sequences. Public and private clones were assessed among the 100 most prevalent clones of each patient and control. Clones were defined as Susac-specific when absent from the healthy and MS cohorts, from 1,000 to 1,100 published viral clones and from other ImmuneACCESS disease sequences. The public reads were run again by TCRdb, first through fastp at Q25 and then through MiXCR, and only productive beta chains were kept. Entries are consolidated by CDR3 protein sequence, retaining the most common genes and DNA. The V and J calls were determined by TCRdb, not by the authors. The sample table records approximately 200,000 distinct CDR3 sequences; 95% of these occur just once. Approximately 0.075% of the sample rests with the top ten.

High-throughput TCR beta sequencing profiled peripheral blood CD8+ and CD4+ T cells from healthy donors, Susac syndrome patients and multiple sclerosis patients. The multiple sclerosis controls were treatment-naive patients whose relapsing-remitting disease, either stable or active, fulfilled the revised McDonald criteria. Bulk CD8+ and CD4+ T cells were purified magnetically by negative isolation, whereas CD8+ TEMRA cells were enriched by FACS. Blood was drawn into EDTA tubes, processed within 24 hours, and PBMCs were isolated by density gradient centrifugation. PBMCs intended for TCR sequencing were cryopreserved in liquid nitrogen and thawed later in a water bath at 37 degrees C. The sorted or isolated CD4+, CD8+ and CD8+ TEMRA cells reached a purity of at least 90%. Trimmed from V: 3 bases; trimmed from J: 0 bases; junction bases lacking a gene match: 7. The germline V gene (reference sequence) supplies CDR1 GTSNPN and CDR2 SVGIG. From the cysteine up to the phenylalanine, the CDR3 has a length of 15 residues. Solely the CDR3 DNA is kept, with 45 bases framed from the first base.

On the study overall, not on this receptor specifically: The number of individuals in the TCR sequencing and HLA analysis was acknowledged as relatively small.

Specimen: CD4+ T cells from PBMCs. This clonotype was obtained from a human donor with multiple sclerosis. The sequence joins TRBV30 to TRBJ1-1, and 7 junctional nucleotides match TRBD1. The DNA sequence follows: TGTGCCTGGAGGTCGCGGACAGGCATGAACACTGAAGCTTTCTTT. Protein translation: CAWRSRTGMNTEAFF.